The source of this T cell receptor beta chain is a study of shared clonotypes between healthy human individuals. CDR1 and CDR2 from the germline V gene are LNHNV and YYDKDF (reference sequence). V lost 1 base and J lost 5, with 5 bases in between. The CDR3 is made up of 12 amino acids. Within Nashville, Tennessee resided all donors, each a Caucasian adult. The data were produced by immunoSEQ multiplex PCR, yet TCRdb's version contains in-frame clones alone and is incomplete. The sample lists 400,000 to 600,000 clones, approximately 79% occurring once. This clone came up a few times. Sequencing input: PBMCs. The clonotype was recovered from a woman in her forties in good health. Some clones in this sample may be carry-over from other donors' samples. The chain is built from TRBV15 and TRBJ1-1; D unresolved. This chain's CDR3 is CATSRVETEAFF. The DNA of the CDR3 is TGTGCCACCAGCAGAGTGGAGACTGAAGCTTTCTTT.